This entry is about one TCR beta chain. The antigen is not known. This sample was taken from a study of identifying expanded T cells in peripheral blood. Study-wide points: Clone count variance between approximately two-week samples rose with total template count. Over about two and four weeks, about 17 and 20 clones changed, versus around 1.2 between replicates.

TCRdb's table, derived via immunoSEQ multiplex PCR, lists solely in-frame clones and lacks some. Found here are about 110,000 clones, around 88% of them singletons; the top ten hold 16%. Healthy donors had no documented immune events, such as infections, while sampled. The sequenced sample was blood. The TCR was taken from a person aged 18-69 years in good health.

The CDR3 here is CASSFRGYTDTQYF. CDR3 DNA sequence: TGTGCCAGCAGCTTCCGGGGATACACAGATACGCAGTATTTT. The chain has TRBV7-9 and TRBJ2-3; D may be TRBD2 (5 bases). The CDR3 loop spans 14 amino acids. Germline values: CDR1 SEHNR, CDR2 FQNEAQ (reference sequence). Trimming took off 3 bases at V and 2 bases at J, with 9 bases between the two ends.